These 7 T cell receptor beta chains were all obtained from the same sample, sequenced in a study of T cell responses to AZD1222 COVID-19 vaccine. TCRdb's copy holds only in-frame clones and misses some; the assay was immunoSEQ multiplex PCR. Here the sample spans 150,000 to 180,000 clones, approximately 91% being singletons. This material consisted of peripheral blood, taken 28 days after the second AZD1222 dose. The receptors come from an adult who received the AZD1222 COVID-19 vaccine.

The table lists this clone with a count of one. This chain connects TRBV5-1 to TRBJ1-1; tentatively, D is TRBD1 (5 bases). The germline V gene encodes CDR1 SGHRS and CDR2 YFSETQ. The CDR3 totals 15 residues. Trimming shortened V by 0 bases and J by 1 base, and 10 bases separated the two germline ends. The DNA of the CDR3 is TGCGCCAGCAGCTTGGACGGACAAAGGAACACTGAAGCTTTCTTT. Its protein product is CASSLDGQRNTEAFF. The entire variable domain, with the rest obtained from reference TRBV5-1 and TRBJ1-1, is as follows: KAGVTQTPRYLIKTRGQQVTLSCSPISGHRSVSWYQQTPGQGLQFLFEYFSETQRNKGNFPGRFSGRQFSNSRSEMNVSTLELGDSALYLCASSLDGQRNTEAFFGQGTRLTVV.

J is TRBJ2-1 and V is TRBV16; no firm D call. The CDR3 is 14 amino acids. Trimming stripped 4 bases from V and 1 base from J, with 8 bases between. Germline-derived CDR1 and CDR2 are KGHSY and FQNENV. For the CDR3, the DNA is TGTGCCAGCAGCCTAGGACCATCCTACAATGAGCAGTTCTTC. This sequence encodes CASSLGPSYNEQFF.

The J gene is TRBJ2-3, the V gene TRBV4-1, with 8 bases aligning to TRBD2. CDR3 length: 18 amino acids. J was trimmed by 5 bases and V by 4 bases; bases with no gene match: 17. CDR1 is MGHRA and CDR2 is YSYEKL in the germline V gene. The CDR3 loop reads CASSPRGTSEVSVDTQYF. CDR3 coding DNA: TGCGCCAGCAGCCCAAGGGGGACTAGTGAAGTTTCAGTAGATACGCAGTATTTT.

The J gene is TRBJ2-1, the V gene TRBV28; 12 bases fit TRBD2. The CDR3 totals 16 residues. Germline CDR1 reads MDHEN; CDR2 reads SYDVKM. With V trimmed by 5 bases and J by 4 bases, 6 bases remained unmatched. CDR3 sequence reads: CASSQTTSGSYNEQFF. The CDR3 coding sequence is TGTGCCAGCAGTCAAACGACTAGCGGGAGTTACAATGAGCAGTTCTTC.

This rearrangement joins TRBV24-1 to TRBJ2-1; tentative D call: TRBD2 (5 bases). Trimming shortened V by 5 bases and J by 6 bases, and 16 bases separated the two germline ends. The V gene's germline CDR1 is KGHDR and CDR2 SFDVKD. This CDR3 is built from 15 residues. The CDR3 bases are TGTGCCACCAGTGCTCCAGCGGACGGAGGCAATGAGCAGTTCTTC. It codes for CATSAPADGGNEQFF.

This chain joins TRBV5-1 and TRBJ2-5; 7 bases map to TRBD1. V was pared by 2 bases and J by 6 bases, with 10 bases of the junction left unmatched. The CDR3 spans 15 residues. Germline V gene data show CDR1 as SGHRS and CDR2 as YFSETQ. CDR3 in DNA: TGCGCCAGCAGCTTTAAGAGGGGGCGTTGGAAGACCCAGTACTTC. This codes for CASSFKRGRWKTQYF.

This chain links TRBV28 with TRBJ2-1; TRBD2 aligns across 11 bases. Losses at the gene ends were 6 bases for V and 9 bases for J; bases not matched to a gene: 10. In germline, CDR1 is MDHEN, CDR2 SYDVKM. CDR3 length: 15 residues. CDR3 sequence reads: CASRLRLAGWGEQFF. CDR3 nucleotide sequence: TGTGCCAGCAGGCTTCGACTAGCGGGATGGGGTGAGCAGTTCTTC.